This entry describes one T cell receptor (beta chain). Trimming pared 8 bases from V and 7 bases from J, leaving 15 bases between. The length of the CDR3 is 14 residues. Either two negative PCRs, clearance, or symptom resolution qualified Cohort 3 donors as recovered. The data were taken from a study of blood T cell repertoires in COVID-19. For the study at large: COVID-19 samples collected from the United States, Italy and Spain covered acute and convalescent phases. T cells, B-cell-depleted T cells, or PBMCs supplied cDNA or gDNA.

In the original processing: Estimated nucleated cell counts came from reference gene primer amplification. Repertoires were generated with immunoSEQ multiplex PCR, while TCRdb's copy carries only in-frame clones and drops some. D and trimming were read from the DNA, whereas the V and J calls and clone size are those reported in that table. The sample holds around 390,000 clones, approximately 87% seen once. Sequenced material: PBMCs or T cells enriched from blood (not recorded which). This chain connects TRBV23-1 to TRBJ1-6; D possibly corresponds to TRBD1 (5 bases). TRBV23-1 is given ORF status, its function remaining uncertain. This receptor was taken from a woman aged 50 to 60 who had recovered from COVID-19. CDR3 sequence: CASRLRQRNSPLHF. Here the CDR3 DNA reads TGCGCCAGCCGCCTCCGACAGCGCAATTCACCCCTCCACTTT.